A single sample is the source of the 15 T cell receptor beta chains below, sequenced in a study of CD8+ T cells in alopecia areata. TCR sequencing used cDNA made by reverse transcription of extracted RNA. Generated by immunoSEQ multiplex PCR, the TCRdb table keeps only in-frame clones and is missing some. The sample yields 110,000 or so clones, more than 30% seen once. Sequencing used CD4+ T cells sorted from blood. The receptors were sampled from a human donor with alopecia areata.

The chain uses TRBV9 and TRBJ2-2; the D gene is possibly TRBD1 (6 bases). Germline V gene lookup returns CDR1 SGDLS and CDR2 YYNGEE. The CDR3 is made up of 16 amino acids. Trimming shortened V by 0 bases and J by 2 bases, and 11 bases separated the two germline ends. The CDR3 is CASSVGRGQNTGELFF. CDR3 nucleotides: TGTGCCAGCAGCGTAGGCAGGGGTCAAAACACCGGGGAGCTGTTTTTT.

The chain recombines TRBV28 with TRBJ2-7, with TRBD1 matching 11 bases. Germline V gives CDR1 MDHEN, CDR2 SYDVKM. This CDR3 is built from 15 residues. After removal of 5 bases from V and 5 bases from J, the junction contained 8 bases not matched to a gene. CDR3 sequence: CASSPGGTGGDEQYF. The DNA of the CDR3 is TGTGCCAGCAGTCCGGGAGGGACAGGGGGGGACGAGCAGTACTTC.

This chain connects TRBV6-6 to TRBJ2-1, with 8 bases fitting TRBD1. The V segment lost 2 bases and the J segment 9 bases; nucleotides outside the gene matches: 3. The V gene's germline CDR1 is MNHNY and CDR2 SVGAGI (reference sequence). The CDR3 runs to 13 residues. CDR3 in amino acids: CASSYDRGIEQFF. The CDR3 DNA is TGTGCCAGCAGTTACGACAGGGGCATTGAGCAGTTCTTC.

The V gene is TRBV7-9, the J gene TRBJ1-1; 9 bases map to TRBD1. Germline V gene lookup returns CDR1 SEHNR and CDR2 FQNEAQ (reference sequence). V was clipped by 4 bases and J by 5 bases; unmatched bases: 11. The CDR3 loop spans 16 amino acids. Here the CDR3 reads CASSSPKQGARTEAFF. The CDR3 bases are TGTGCCAGCAGCTCCCCAAAACAGGGGGCTCGAACTGAAGCTTTCTTT.

V is TRBV5-6 and J is TRBJ2-5, with TRBD2 matching 9 bases. CDR3 length equals 17 residues. Trimming cost V 5 bases and J 1 base; bases outside gene matches: 12. In germline, CDR1 is SGHDT, CDR2 YYEEEE. The chain's CDR3 is CASRRLAVHLAQETQYF. The CDR3 nucleotides are TGTGCCAGCAGAAGACTAGCGGTACATCTGGCCCAAGAGACCCAGTACTTC.

The V call is TRBV7-2, the J call TRBJ2-7; 8 nucleotides agree with TRBD1. Germline CDR1 is SGHTA and CDR2 is FQGNSA. V was pared by 3 bases and J by 9 bases, with 4 bases of the junction left unmatched. There are 12 residues in the CDR3. CDR3 protein: CASSFQGAVQYF. CDR3 DNA: TGTGCCAGCAGCTTCCAGGGGGCGGTGCAGTACTTC.

The chain combines TRBV28 with TRBJ2-7; the D is unclear. The germline CDR1 and CDR2 sequences are MDHEN and SYDVKM. V dropped 2 bases and J dropped 6 bases, with 14 bases sitting between them. This CDR3 is built from 14 residues. CDR3 sequence: CASSLTWATVEQYF. The CDR3 coding sequence is TGTGCCAGCAGTTTAACATGGGCCACGGTCGAGCAGTACTTC.

This chain links TRBV4-3 with TRBJ2-1; the D call may be TRBD1 or TRBD2 (6 bases each). CDR3 size: 18 residues. Trimming took off 1 base at V and 7 bases at J, with 23 bases between the two ends. Germline V lookup: CDR1 LGHNA, CDR2 YSLEER. CDR3 residues: CASSQGRDNRAQSNEQFF. The CDR3 DNA is TGCGCCAGCAGCCAAGGGAGGGACAACAGGGCCCAATCGAATGAGCAGTTCTTC.

The chain employs TRBV6-6 and TRBJ2-2; TRBD2 matches at 11 bases. Germline values: CDR1 MNHNY, CDR2 SVGAGI (reference sequence). Trimming removed 4 bases from V and 5 bases from J; junction bases left unmatched: 6. This CDR3 region has 16 residues. CDR3 coding DNA: TGTGCCAGCAGTTTTAGCGGGGGGGCGCAAACCGGGGAGCTGTTTTTT. Amino acids: CASSFSGGAQTGELFF.

The V gene is TRBV7-2, the J gene TRBJ1-6; D possibly corresponds to TRBD1 (6 bases). The CDR3 totals 13 residues. Germline CDR1 reads SGHTA; CDR2 reads FQGNSA. V dropped 1 base and J dropped 14 bases, with 12 bases sitting between them. The CDR3 DNA reads as TGTGCCAGCAGCTTAGGAACAGGGACTTCCCTCCACTTT. Amino acid sequence: CASSLGTGTSLHF.

The gene calls are TRBV7-8 and TRBJ2-2; 7 bases align to TRBD1. V dropped 3 bases and J dropped 2; count of bases not matched to a gene: 3. There are 15 residues in the CDR3. The germline V gene has CDR1 SGHVS and CDR2 FQNEAQ. The CDR3 nucleotides are TGTGCCAGCAGCTTGGACAGGACTAACACCGGGGAGCTGTTTTTT. It is translated as CASSLDRTNTGELFF.

The table lists this clone with a few counts. The chain joins TRBV5-4 to TRBJ2-3, with TRBD2 matching over 11 bases. V trimming: 4 bases; J trimming: 1 base; junction bases outside the gene matches: 8. Germline values: CDR1 SGHNT, CDR2 YYREEE (reference sequence). The CDR3 is made up of 17 amino acids. The CDR3 loop is CASSPMGSGRGTDTQYF. The CDR3 DNA reads TGTGCCAGCAGCCCTATGGGTAGCGGGAGGGGCACAGATACGCAGTATTTT.

A remark on this clone: This CDR3 is also generated by other DNA sequences in the sample. The rearrangement uses TRBV4-2 and TRBJ2-3; D perhaps matches TRBD2 (5 bases). CDR3 length: 14 residues. Trimming removed 0 bases from V and 1 base from J, with 5 bases in between. CDR1 is LGHNA, CDR2 YNFKEQ, per germline. CDR3 amino acids: CASSQDGGTDTQYF. The CDR3 DNA sequence: TGTGCCAGCAGCCAAGACGGGGGCACAGATACGCAGTATTTT.

A note on this clone: This sample also contains other DNA sequences that code for the same CDR3. V gene TRBV29-1 combines with J gene TRBJ2-7; no clear D. The germline V gene encodes CDR1 SQVTM and CDR2 ANQGSEA. Trimming removed 1 base at V and 2 bases at J, with 6 bases between. The CDR3 has 12 amino acids. CDR3 in DNA: TGCAGCGTTGAAGGCGAAGCCTACGAGCAGTACTTC. This translates into CSVEGEAYEQYF.

V usage is TRBV29-1 and J usage is TRBJ2-1; D gene ambiguous. The V end was cut by 4 bases, the J end by 8 bases, with 6 bases between. Germline-derived CDR1 and CDR2 are SQVTM and ANQGSEA. The CDR3 is made up of 10 amino acids. The CDR3 is CSVVLYEQFF. In DNA form, the CDR3 reads TGCAGCGTTGTACTCTATGAGCAGTTCTTC.